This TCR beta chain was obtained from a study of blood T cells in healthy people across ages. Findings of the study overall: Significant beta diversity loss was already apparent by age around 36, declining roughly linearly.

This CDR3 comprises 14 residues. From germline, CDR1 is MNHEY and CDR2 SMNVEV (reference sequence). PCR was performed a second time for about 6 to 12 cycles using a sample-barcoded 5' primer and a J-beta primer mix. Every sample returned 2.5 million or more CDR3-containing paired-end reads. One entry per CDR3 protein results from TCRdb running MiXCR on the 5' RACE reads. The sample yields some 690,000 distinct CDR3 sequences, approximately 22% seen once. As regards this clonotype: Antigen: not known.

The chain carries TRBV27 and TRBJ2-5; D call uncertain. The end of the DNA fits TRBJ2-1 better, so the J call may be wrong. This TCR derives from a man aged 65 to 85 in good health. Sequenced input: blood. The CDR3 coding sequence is TGTGCCAGCACTCCTGCGAACCCACCGGGTGAGCAGTTCTTC. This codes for CASTPANPPGEQFF.